This entry lists 9 T cell receptor beta chains sequenced from one sample in a study of T cells in localized non-small cell lung cancer (dated by TCRdb to between 2020 and 2021). Library prep was done by the immunoSEQ multiplex PCR assay. TCRdb mirrors the immuneACCESS table, restricted to in-frame sequences. Some clones are absent from its copies; in checked studies, under half trace to an unresolved V gene, and the reason for the others is unknown. The sample data list roughly 1,200 clones, and around 23% of these were observed just once. The ten biggest clones cover just under 20% of the sample. The starting material was normal lung tissue next to the tumor, obtained before any cancer treatment. The origin of the receptors is a male donor at least 60 years old with stage I lung adenocarcinoma.

This chain connects TRBV6-8 to TRBJ2-5; no clear D gene. The V end lost 6 bases, the J end lost 7 bases, and 12 bases lay between the germline ends. CDR1 is MNHGY, CDR2 SAAAGT, per germline. This CDR3 contains 12 residues. The CDR3 DNA sequence: TGTGCCAGCAGGTTCGGCCCCTCGACCCAGTACTTC. Residues: CASRFGPSTQYF.

J is TRBJ2-2 and V is TRBV30, with D perhaps TRBD2 (6 bases). CDR1 is GTSNPN, CDR2 SVGIG, per germline (reference sequence). V was pared by 5 bases and J by 4 bases, with 17 bases between. This CDR3 has 15 amino acids. CDR3: CAWDITGLRTGELFF. The CDR3 coding sequence is TGTGCCTGGGATATCACGGGACTCCGCACCGGGGAGCTGTTTTTT.

V usage is TRBV28 and J usage is TRBJ2-2; TRBD1 matches 9 bases. The J segment lost 8 bases and the V segment lost 4 bases, leaving 5 bases of the junction unmatched. The CDR3 has 14 residues. CDR1 and CDR2 from the germline V gene are MDHEN and SYDVKM. This chain's CDR3 is CASSWTGVTGELFF. The DNA for the CDR3 is TGTGCCAGCAGTTGGACAGGGGTGACTGGGGAGCTGTTTTTT.

This clone was observed a few times. V and J are TRBV5-1 and TRBJ1-5; perhaps TRBD1 as D (5 bases). The V and J ends lost 2 bases and 6 bases respectively, with 12 bases between them. The germline V gene has CDR1 SGHRS and CDR2 YFSETQ. CDR3 size: 14 residues. The CDR3 sequence: CASSFDSLSQPQHF. CDR3 DNA: TGCGCCAGCAGCTTCGACAGTTTAAGTCAGCCCCAGCATTTT.

This clone was counted only a few times. The rearrangement uses TRBV10-3 and TRBJ1-2, with a tentative D call TRBD1 (6 bases). V was shortened by 9 bases and J by 2 bases, with 13 bases between the two germline ends. The length of the CDR3 is 13 residues. Per germline, CDR1 ENHRY and CDR2 SYGVKD. The CDR3 nucleotides are TGTGCCATTCGGACAGAAGGGAACTATGGCTACACCTTC. Translated: CAIRTEGNYGYTF.

The rearrangement uses TRBV15 and TRBJ2-5; 7 positions match TRBD2. V trimming: 5 bases; J trimming: 1 base; junction bases outside the gene matches: 4. Germline loops: CDR1 LNHNV, CDR2 YYDKDF (reference sequence). This CDR3 contains 14 residues. The DNA for the CDR3 is TGTGCCACCAGCGCCACTAGCGTCCAAGAGACCCAGTACTTC. Translating it yields CATSATSVQETQYF.

This chain joins TRBV10-2 and TRBJ2-7, with D possibly being TRBD1 or TRBD2 (5 bases each). CDR3 length equals 12 residues. CDR1 and CDR2 from the germline V gene are WSHSY and SAAADI. The ends were cut back, 4 bases at V and 6 bases at J, with 10 bases in the middle. The CDR3 sequence: CASSVGGSEQYF. The CDR3 bases are TGCGCCAGCAGTGTTGGGGGATCCGAGCAGTACTTC.

In its sample, this clone was seen a few times. The V call is TRBV18, the J call TRBJ1-1; D ambiguous. The CDR3 is 15 residues long. Trimming shortened V by 2 bases and J by 1 base, and 11 bases separated the two germline ends. Germline V CDR1 and CDR2: KGHSH, LQKENI. CDR3 region: CASSPSVTTNTEAFF. The CDR3 nucleotides are TGTGCCAGCTCACCATCTGTCACGACGAACACTGAAGCTTTCTTT.

This clone appeared a few times. V is TRBV19 and J is TRBJ1-3; no definite D call. The CDR3 consists of 14 residues. The germline gives CDR1 LNHDA, CDR2 SQIVND (reference sequence). V was shortened by 4 bases and J by 3 bases, with 10 bases between the two germline ends. DNA of the CDR3: TGTGCCAGTAGTACCGCTCCCCTTGGAAACACCATATATTTT. Protein: CASSTAPLGNTIYF.